This T cell receptor beta chain was obtained from a study of beta chain features in type 1 diabetes. Study findings and constraints: In type 1 diabetes patients, VDJ junctions had fewer insertions; deletions at these junctions were more frequent. Shorter TCRB CDR3s, moderately but significantly so, were found in Type 1 diabetes patients in all four CD4+ subsets.

V gave up 0 bases and J gave up 1 base, with 10 bases separating them. Germline lookup yields CDR1 MNHEY and CDR2 SVGAGI. CDR3 length equals 16 residues. This clone appeared a few times. Its antigen is unidentified. This CDR3 is also generated by other DNA sequences in the sample. Expressed TCRB transcripts were sequenced after all isolated RNA was converted to cDNA. Produced via immunoSEQ multiplex PCR; TCRdb's table is partial and in-frame only. Of some 700,000 clones listed, about an eighth were seen once; the top ten hold approximately 0.02%. Markers CD45RO/CCR7/CD25/CD127/CD95/CD27 served to sort CD4+ naive, central memory, regulatory and stem cell-like memory cells.

Sequenced: naive CD4+ T cells from blood. This clonotype was sampled from a man between 18 and 35 years old with type 1 diabetes. V gene TRBV6-5 combines with J gene TRBJ1-3; D ambiguous. In DNA form, the CDR3 reads TGTGCCAGCAGTTACTCGAAGGGTAGTTCTGGAAACACCATATATTTT. It is translated as CASSYSKGSSGNTIYF.